These 17 T cell receptor beta chains share one sample of origin, sequenced in a study. In TCRdb, the 5' RACE reads were re-called with MiXCR into one record per CDR3 protein. The sample includes thousands of distinct CDR3 sequences, approximately 61% of them seen just once. Source material: tumor-infiltrating memory CD4+ T cells sorted from the breast tumor. Subset: memory CD4+ T cells, CD4+CD45RO+CD25-. The receptors derive from a female donor with breast cancer.

This rearrangement joins TRBV25-1 to TRBJ2-5; 7 positions agree with TRBD2. CDR1 and CDR2 from the germline V gene are MGHDK and SYGVNS. CDR3 size: 13 residues. V lost 2 bases and J lost 5; bases outside the gene matches: 2. The CDR3 region is CASSENGRETQYF. The CDR3 DNA sequence: TGTGCCAGCAGTGAAAACGGGAGGGAGACCCAGTACTTC.

The chain has TRBV5-1 and TRBJ2-5, with D maybe TRBD1 (5 bases). This CDR3 has 14 amino acids. Germline CDR1 SGHRS, CDR2 YFSETQ. V was cut by 0 bases and J by 5 bases, with 11 bases left in between. The CDR3 region is CASSLAAGMETQYF. Here the CDR3 DNA reads TGCGCCAGCAGCTTGGCGGCAGGGATGGAGACCCAGTACTTC.

The rearrangement links TRBV5-6 to TRBJ1-5; TRBD1 is a possible D gene (5 bases). Germline values: CDR1 SGHDT, CDR2 YYEEEE. The V gene lost 0 bases and the J gene lost 5 bases, with 18 bases spanning the gap. CDR3 length equals 17 residues. CDR3 DNA: TGTGCCAGCAGCTTGGGGGGGGGAAGCTACAATGATCAGCCCCAGCATTTT. Translating gives CASSLGGGSYNDQPQHF.

The chain employs TRBV12-3 or TRBV12-4 and TRBJ1-1; possibly TRBD1 for D (5 bases). This CDR3 has 11 amino acids. Trimming removed 6 bases at V and 8 bases at J, with 10 bases between. The CDR3 here is CASRTGIEAFF. In DNA form, the CDR3 reads TGTGCCAGCAGAACAGGAATAGAAGCTTTCTTT.

V usage is TRBV12-3 or TRBV12-4 and J usage is TRBJ2-3, with unresolved D. CDR3 length: 15 amino acids. Trimming took 2 bases from V and 0 from J, leaving 9 bases between them. Here the CDR3 DNA reads TGTGCCAGCAGTTTATACGTTTCTAGCACAGATACGCAGTATTTT. Amino acid sequence: CASSLYVSSTDTQYF.

The rearrangement links TRBV12-3 or TRBV12-4 to TRBJ1-4; D gene unclear. V was clipped by 2 bases and J by 7 bases, with 8 bases between them. The length of the CDR3 is 13 residues. The CDR3 nucleotides are TGTGCCAGCAGTTTACAAGGGTTTGAAAAACTGTTTTTT. Translating it yields CASSLQGFEKLFF.

This chain connects TRBV10-3 to TRBJ2-3; D is possibly TRBD1 or TRBD2 (7 bases each). This CDR3 spans 16 amino acids. Germline lookup yields CDR1 ENHRY and CDR2 SYGVKD. V lost 6 bases, J lost 9 bases, and 25 bases lay in between. CDR3 coding DNA: TGTGCCATCAGCCGGGACAGCGGGATCGTACTAGACACGCAGTATTTT. Its protein product is CAISRDSGIVLDTQYF.

The chain has TRBV20-1 and TRBJ1-2, with D possibly matching TRBD1 (6 bases). Deletions cut 6 bases from V and 8 bases from J, with 16 bases between. This CDR3 comprises 12 residues. Germline CDR1 reads DFQATT; CDR2 reads SNEGSKA (reference sequence). CDR3 sequence reads: CSARPRGAGYTF. The CDR3 nucleotides are TGCAGTGCCCGACCCAGGGGCGCCGGCTACACCTTC.

CDR3 bases: TGTGCCAGCAGTTTCCCCCGGCTTAGGGCATTGCGCCAAGGGGTACGAGTCAATGAGCAGTTCTTC. It specifies CASSFPRLRALRQGVRVNEQFF. The rearrangement uses TRBV12-3 or TRBV12-4 and TRBJ2-1, with a possible D match to TRBD1 (5 bases). V gave up 3 bases and J gave up 6 bases, with 36 bases separating them. The CDR3 runs to 22 residues.

This clonotype came up once. The chain recombines TRBV7-3 with TRBJ2-3; D gene unclear. The CDR3 contains 13 residues. Germline V lookup: CDR1 SGHTA, CDR2 FQGTGA. Deletions cut 6 bases from V and 0 bases from J, with 7 bases between. Written as DNA, the CDR3 is TGTGCCAGCAGGGCCTCTAGCACAGATACGCAGTATTTT. This sequence encodes CASRASSTDTQYF.

Worth noting for this clonotype: A junction end diverges from the germline sequence, so it may reflect a read error. J is TRBJ2-7 and V is TRBV7-2; TRBD2 agrees at 11 bases. In germline, CDR1 is SGHTA, CDR2 FQGNSA. This CDR3 contains 17 residues. CDR3: CASSLVSGTSGSYERYF. In DNA, the CDR3 is TGTGCCAGCAGCTTAGTCTCCGGGACTAGCGGCTCCTACGAGCGGTACTTC. Full variable domain (rest looked up from reference TRBV7-2 and TRBJ2-7): GAGVSQSPSNKVTEKGKDVELRCDPISGHTALYWYRQSLGQGLEFLIYFQGNSAPDKSGLPSDRFSAERTGGSVSTLTIQRTQQEDSAVYLCASSLVSGTSGSYERYFGPGTRLTVT.

This clonotype is labeled medium-sized. The genes are TRBV7-2 and TRBJ2-1, with 14 bases aligning to TRBD2. Germline V gives CDR1 SGHTA, CDR2 FQGNSA. V lost 5 bases and J lost 7; bases outside the gene matches: 7. CDR3 length: 16 amino acids. CDR3 in amino acids: CASSPEGLAGENEQFF. The CDR3 bases are TGTGCCAGCAGCCCAGAGGGACTAGCGGGAGAAAATGAGCAGTTCTTC. Full variable domain (remainder filled in from reference TRBV7-2 and TRBJ2-1): GAGVSQSPSNKVTEKGKDVELRCDPISGHTALYWYRQSLGQGLEFLIYFQGNSAPDKSGLPSDRFSAERTGGSVSTLTIQRTQQEDSAVYLCASSPEGLAGENEQFFGPGTRLTVL.

This clonotype has just a few counts. The chain is built from TRBV5-1 and TRBJ1-4; unclear D gene. The CDR3 sequence is 15 residues long. The V end lost 2 bases, the J end lost 13 bases, and 21 bases lay between the germline ends. CDR1 SGHRS and CDR2 YFSETQ come from the germline V gene. The CDR3 spells CASSLDSSALAGLFF. In nucleotides, the CDR3 is TGCGCCAGCAGCTTAGACTCCTCCGCGTTGGCAGGACTGTTTTTT.

This clonotype has just a few counts. V usage is TRBV11-2 and J usage is TRBJ1-2; maybe TRBD1 (5 bases). Trimming took 0 bases from V and 6 from J, leaving 8 bases between them. The germline V gene has CDR1 SGHAT and CDR2 FQNNGV. The CDR3 is 13 amino acids. CDR3 amino acids: CASSLDLGHGYTF. CDR3 sequence (DNA): TGTGCCAGCAGCTTAGATTTGGGGCATGGCTACACCTTC.

The gene calls are TRBV12-3 or TRBV12-4 and TRBJ1-2; D gene unclear. This CDR3 is built from 15 residues. The ends were cut back, 5 bases at V and 6 bases at J, with 19 bases in the middle. The CDR3 nucleotides read TGTGCCAGCAGTCCGCCAACAATGAGGGCCGATGGCTACACCTTC. It codes for CASSPPTMRADGYTF.

The genes are TRBV2 and TRBJ2-4; D uncertain. Trimming pared 4 bases from V and 5 bases from J, leaving 9 bases between. Looked up from germline, CDR1 is SNHLY and CDR2 is FYNNEI. This CDR3 has 13 residues. Written as DNA, the CDR3 is TGTGCCAGCAGTGGGGATGGGGAAAACATTCAGTACTTC. Translating gives CASSGDGENIQYF.

The chain links TRBV6-4 to TRBJ2-2; weak D call: TRBD1 (6 bases). Germline values: CDR1 MRHNA, CDR2 SNTAGT. V was cut by 4 bases and J by 3 bases, with 6 bases left in between. There are 13 residues in the CDR3. The CDR3 is CASSAGDTGELFF. The CDR3 region has the DNA TGTGCCAGCAGTGCAGGGGACACCGGGGAGCTGTTTTTT.